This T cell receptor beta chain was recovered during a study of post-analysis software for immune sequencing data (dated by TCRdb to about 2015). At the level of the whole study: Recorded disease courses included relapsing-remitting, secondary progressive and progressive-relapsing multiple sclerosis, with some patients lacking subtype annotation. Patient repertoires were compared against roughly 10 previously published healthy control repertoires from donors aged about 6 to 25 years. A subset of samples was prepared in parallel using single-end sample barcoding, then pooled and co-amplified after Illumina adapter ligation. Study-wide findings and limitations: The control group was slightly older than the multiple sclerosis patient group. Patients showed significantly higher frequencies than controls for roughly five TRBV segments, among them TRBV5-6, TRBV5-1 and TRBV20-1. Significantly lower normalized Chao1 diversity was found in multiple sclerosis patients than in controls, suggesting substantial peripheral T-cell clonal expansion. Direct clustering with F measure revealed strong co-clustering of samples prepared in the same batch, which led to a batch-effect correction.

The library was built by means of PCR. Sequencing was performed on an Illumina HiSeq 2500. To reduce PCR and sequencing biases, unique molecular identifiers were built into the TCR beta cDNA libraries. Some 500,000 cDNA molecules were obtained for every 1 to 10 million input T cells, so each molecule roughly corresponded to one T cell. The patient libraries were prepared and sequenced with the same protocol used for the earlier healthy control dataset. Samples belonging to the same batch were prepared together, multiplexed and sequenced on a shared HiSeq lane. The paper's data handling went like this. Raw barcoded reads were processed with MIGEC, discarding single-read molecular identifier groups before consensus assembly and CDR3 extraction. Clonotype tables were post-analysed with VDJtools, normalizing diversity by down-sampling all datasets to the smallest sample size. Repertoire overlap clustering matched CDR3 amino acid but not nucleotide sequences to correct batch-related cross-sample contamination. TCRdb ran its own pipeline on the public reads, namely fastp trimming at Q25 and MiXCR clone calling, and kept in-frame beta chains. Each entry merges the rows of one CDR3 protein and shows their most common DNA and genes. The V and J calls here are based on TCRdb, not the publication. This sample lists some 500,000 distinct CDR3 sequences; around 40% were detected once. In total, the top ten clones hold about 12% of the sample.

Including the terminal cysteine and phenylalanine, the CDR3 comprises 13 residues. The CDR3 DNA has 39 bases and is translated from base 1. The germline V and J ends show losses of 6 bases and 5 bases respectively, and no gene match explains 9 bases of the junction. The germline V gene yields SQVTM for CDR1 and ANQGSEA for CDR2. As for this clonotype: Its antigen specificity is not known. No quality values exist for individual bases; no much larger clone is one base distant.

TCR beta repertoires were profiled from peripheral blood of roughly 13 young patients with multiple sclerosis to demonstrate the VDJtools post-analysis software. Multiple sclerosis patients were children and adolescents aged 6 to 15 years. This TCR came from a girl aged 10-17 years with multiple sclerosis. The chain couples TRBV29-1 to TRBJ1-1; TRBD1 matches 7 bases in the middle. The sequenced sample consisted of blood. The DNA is TGCAGCGTCCTAGATACAGGGGAGACTGAAGCTTTCTTT. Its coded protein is CSVLDTGETEAFF.